The present TCR beta chain was sequenced within a study of T-cell reconstitution after alpha-beta-depleted transplantation in children. Note on this clonotype: Its antigen remains unknown.

Study-level points and caveats: After one year, T-cell counts and TCRbeta diversity mostly came from new T cells.

Germline V gene data show CDR1 as MRHNA and CDR2 as SNTAGT. The CDR3 is made up of 21 amino acids. J gave up 1 base and V 5 bases, and 19 bases lay outside the gene matches. Unique molecular identifiers were used in preparing the TCRbeta library. TCRdb re-derived calls from the PCR reads in MiXCR, one entry per CDR3 protein. Among hundreds of thousands of distinct CDR3 sequences, approximately 22% were seen once, and the ten largest hold 13% to 15%. Source: PBMCs, mostly from graft donor cells, taken 360 days after TCRalphabeta/CD19-depleted stem cell transplant. The sequence was obtained from a boy under two years old who had a stem cell transplant for acute myeloid leukemia, so the T cells may come from the graft donor. The chain employs TRBV6-4 and TRBJ2-2, with 10 positions matching TRBD2. The CDR3 sequence is CASSPWVPSGGPKQNTGELFF. The CDR3 nucleotides read TGTGCCAGCAGTCCTTGGGTCCCTAGCGGGGGTCCCAAACAGAACACCGGGGAGCTGTTTTTT.